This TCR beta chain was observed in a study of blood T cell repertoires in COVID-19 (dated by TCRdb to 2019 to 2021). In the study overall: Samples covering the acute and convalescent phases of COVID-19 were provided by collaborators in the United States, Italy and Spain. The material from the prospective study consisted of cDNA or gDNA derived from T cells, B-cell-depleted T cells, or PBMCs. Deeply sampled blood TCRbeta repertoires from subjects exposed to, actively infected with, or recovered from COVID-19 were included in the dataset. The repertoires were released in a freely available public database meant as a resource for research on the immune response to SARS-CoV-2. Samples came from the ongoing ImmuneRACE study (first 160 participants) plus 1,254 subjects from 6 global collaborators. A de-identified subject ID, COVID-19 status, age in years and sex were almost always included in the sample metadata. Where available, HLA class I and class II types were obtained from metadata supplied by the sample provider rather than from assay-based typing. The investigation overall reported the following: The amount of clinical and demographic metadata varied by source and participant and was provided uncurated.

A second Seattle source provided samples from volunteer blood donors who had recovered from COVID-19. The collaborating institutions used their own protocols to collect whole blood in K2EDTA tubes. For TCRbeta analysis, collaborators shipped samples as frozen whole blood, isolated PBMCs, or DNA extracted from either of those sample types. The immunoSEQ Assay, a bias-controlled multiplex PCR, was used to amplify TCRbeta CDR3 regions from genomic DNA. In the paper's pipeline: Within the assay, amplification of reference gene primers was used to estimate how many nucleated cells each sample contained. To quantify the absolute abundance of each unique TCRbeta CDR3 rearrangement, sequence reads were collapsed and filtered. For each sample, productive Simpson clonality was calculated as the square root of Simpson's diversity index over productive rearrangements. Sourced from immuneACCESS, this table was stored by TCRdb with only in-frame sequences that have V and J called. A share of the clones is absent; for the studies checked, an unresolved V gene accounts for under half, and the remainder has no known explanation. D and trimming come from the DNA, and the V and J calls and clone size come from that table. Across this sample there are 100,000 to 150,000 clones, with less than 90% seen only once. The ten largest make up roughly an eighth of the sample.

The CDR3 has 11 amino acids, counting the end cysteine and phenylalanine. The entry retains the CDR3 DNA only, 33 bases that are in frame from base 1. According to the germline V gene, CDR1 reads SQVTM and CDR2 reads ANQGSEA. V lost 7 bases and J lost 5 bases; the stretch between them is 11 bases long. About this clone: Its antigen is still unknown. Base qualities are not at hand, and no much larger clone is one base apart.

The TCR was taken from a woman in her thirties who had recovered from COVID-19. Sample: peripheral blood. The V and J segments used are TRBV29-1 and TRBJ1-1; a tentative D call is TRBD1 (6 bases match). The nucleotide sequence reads TGCAGCGACGAGGGGGGGACTGAAGCTTTCTTT. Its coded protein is CSDEGGTEAFF.